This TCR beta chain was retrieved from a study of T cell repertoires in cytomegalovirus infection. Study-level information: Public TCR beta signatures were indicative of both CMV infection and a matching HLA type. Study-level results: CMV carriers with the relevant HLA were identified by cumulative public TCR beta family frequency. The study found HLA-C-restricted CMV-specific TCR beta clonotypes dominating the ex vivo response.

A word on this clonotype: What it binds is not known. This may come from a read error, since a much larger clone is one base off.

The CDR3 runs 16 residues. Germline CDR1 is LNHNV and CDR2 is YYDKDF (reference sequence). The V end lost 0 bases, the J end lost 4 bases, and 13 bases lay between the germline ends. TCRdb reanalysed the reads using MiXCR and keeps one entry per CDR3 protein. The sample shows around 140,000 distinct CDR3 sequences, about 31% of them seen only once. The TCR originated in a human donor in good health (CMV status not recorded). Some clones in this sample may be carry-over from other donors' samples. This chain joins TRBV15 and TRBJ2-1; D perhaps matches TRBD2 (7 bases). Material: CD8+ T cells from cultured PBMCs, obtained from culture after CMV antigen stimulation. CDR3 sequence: CATSREGGGGYNEQFF. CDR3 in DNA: TGTGCCACCAGCAGAGAAGGAGGGGGGGGGTACAATGAGCAGTTCTTC.